What follows are 24 T cell receptor beta chains derived from one specimen sequenced in a study of early T cells in non-severe SARS-CoV-2 infection. One entry per CDR3 protein, called by TCRdb with MiXCR from the 5' RACE reads. The sample lists 45,000 to 60,000 distinct CDR3 sequences, 7% to 10% seen once, with less than 25% in the top ten. Sequencing used whole blood. These receptors originate from an adult who was a healthcare worker with PCR-confirmed SARS-CoV-2 infection or an uninfected control (not recorded which).

In this sample, this clonotype turned up many times. The chain uses TRBV10-3 and TRBJ1-5; D is unresolved. Trimming stripped 4 bases from V and 5 bases from J, with 6 bases between. Per the germline V gene, CDR1 is ENHRY and CDR2 is SYGVKD. The CDR3 loop spans 12 amino acids. This CDR3 reads CAISGNDQPQHF. The DNA for the CDR3 is TGTGCCATCAGTGGGAACGATCAGCCCCAGCATTTT.

This clonotype was recorded a few times. At one end the junction does not follow the germline gene, possibly because of a read error. This chain joins TRBV19 and TRBJ2-2, with D possibly matching TRBD2 (5 bases). There are 14 residues in the CDR3. The germline CDR1 and CDR2 sequences are LNHDA and SQIVND (reference sequence). The CDR3 protein is CASSMTGNPGELFF. The CDR3 region has the DNA TGTGCCAGTAGTATGACCGGGAACCCCGGGGAGCTGTTTTTT.

This clonotype appeared many times. The chain has TRBV5-5 and TRBJ1-2; D call uncertain. CDR1 is SGHKS and CDR2 is YYEKEE in the germline V gene (reference sequence). The V end lost 1 base, the J end lost 4 bases, and 8 bases lay between the germline ends. CDR3 length equals 13 residues. CDR3 DNA: TGTGCCAGCAGCTTGTACAGTGGCTATGGCTACACCTTC. It codes for CASSLYSGYGYTF.

Only a few counts were recorded for this clonotype. The chain joins TRBV29-1 to TRBJ2-3, with a possible D match to TRBD1 (6 bases). The CDR3 runs 14 residues. Germline V lookup: CDR1 SQVTM, CDR2 ANQGSEA. Trimming shortened V by 4 bases and J by 2 bases, and 13 bases separated the two germline ends. The CDR3 reads CSVVTGTNTDTQYF. The DNA of the CDR3 is TGCAGCGTTGTGACGGGGACAAACACAGATACGCAGTATTTT.

This clonotype has a handful of counts. V usage is TRBV18 and J usage is TRBJ1-5; D might be TRBD1 (5 bases). There are 14 residues in the CDR3. Germline V gives CDR1 KGHSH, CDR2 LQKENI. Trimming shortened V by 4 bases and J by 2 bases, and 9 bases separated the two germline ends. The CDR3 reads CASSRGDGNQPQHF. Written as DNA, the CDR3 is TGTGCCAGCTCACGGGGGGACGGCAATCAGCCCCAGCATTTT.

The V gene is TRBV6-1, the J gene TRBJ2-2; D perhaps matches TRBD1 (6 bases). The ends were cut back, 4 bases at V and 7 bases at J, with 16 bases in the middle. The CDR3 sequence is 15 residues long. Germline V gene lookup returns CDR1 MNHNS and CDR2 SASEGT. In DNA, the CDR3 is TGTGCCAGCAGTGGACAGGCCGAATGGGGCGGGGAGCTGTTTTTT. Amino acids: CASSGQAEWGGELFF.

This clonotype appeared many times. V gene TRBV7-9 combines with J gene TRBJ2-1; perhaps D is TRBD1 or TRBD2 (5 bases each). V was cut by 5 bases and J by 8 bases, with 13 bases left in between. The CDR3 totals 13 residues. Germline V gene data show CDR1 as SEHNR and CDR2 as FQNEAQ (reference sequence). The CDR3 region has the DNA TGTGCCAGCAGCCCACCCCTGGGGGATGAGCAGTTCTTC. Translating it yields CASSPPLGDEQFF.

This clonotype was found many times. J is TRBJ2-6 and V is TRBV13, with D tentatively TRBD2 (6 bases). Germline V lookup: CDR1 PRHDT, CDR2 FYEKMQ (reference sequence). The V end lost 5 bases, the J end lost 1 base, and 15 bases lay between the germline ends. The CDR3 contains 17 residues. The CDR3 region is CASSLGTGLSGANVLTF. In nucleotides, the CDR3 is TGTGCCAGCAGCCTCGGGACGGGACTTTCTGGGGCCAACGTCCTGACTTTC. The whole variable domain, filled in from reference TRBV13 and TRBJ2-6, reads AAGVIQSPRHLIKEKRETATLKCYPIPRHDTVYWYQQGPGQDPQFLISFYEKMQSDKGSIPDRFSAQQFSDYHSELNMSSLELGDSALYFCASSLGTGLSGANVLTFGAGSRLTVL.

As to this clonotype: A read error is the likely source, as a far larger clone sits one nucleotide away. In nucleotides, the CDR3 is TGTGCCAGCAGTTGGGGAGATACGCAGTATTTT. It specifies CASSWGDTQYF. The rearrangement uses TRBV6-2 or TRBV6-3 and TRBJ2-3, with no clear D. The CDR3 has 11 residues. CDR1 MNHEY and CDR2 SVGEGT come from the germline V gene. V lost 4 bases and J 5 bases, leaving 4 bases between the germline ends.

This clonotype was observed a handful of times. The rearrangement links TRBV3-1 to TRBJ1-1; perhaps TRBD1 as D (6 bases). Deletions cut 4 bases from V and 9 bases from J, with 18 bases between. The CDR3 consists of 14 residues. Germline values: CDR1 LGHDT, CDR2 YNNKEL (reference sequence). The CDR3 region is CASSPLGGAAKAFF. The CDR3 coding sequence is TGTGCCAGCAGCCCCCTTGGGGGGGCTGCGAAAGCTTTCTTT.

Only a few counts were recorded for this clonotype. V and J are TRBV6-1 and TRBJ2-7; the D is unclear. The CDR3 loop spans 14 amino acids. Trimming stripped 9 bases from V and 1 base from J, with 16 bases between. CDR1 and CDR2 (germline): MNHNS, SASEGT. The chain's CDR3 is CASQFDRMSYEQYF. CDR3 bases: TGTGCCAGTCAATTCGACCGAATGTCCTACGAGCAGTACTTC.

This rearrangement joins TRBV10-3 to TRBJ1-1; 8 positions match TRBD1. Germline-derived CDR1 and CDR2 are ENHRY and SYGVKD. With 6 bases clipped from V and 5 bases from J, the junction kept 8 bases outside the gene matches. The CDR3 consists of 14 residues. Here the CDR3 reads CAIRSTGEGTEAFF. CDR3 nucleotide sequence: TGTGCCATCAGGTCGACAGGGGAGGGTACTGAAGCTTTCTTT.

This clonotype has a handful of counts. The CDR3 bases are TGTGCCAGCAGCATTATACAGGGAAGCACAGATACGCAGTATTTT. As protein: CASSIIQGSTDTQYF. The rearrangement uses TRBV12-3 or TRBV12-4 and TRBJ2-3; D perhaps matches TRBD1 (6 bases). There are 15 residues in the CDR3. The V and J ends lost 6 bases and 0 bases respectively, with 13 bases between them.

The rearrangement uses TRBV5-4 and TRBJ2-5; no clear D. The V and J ends lost 1 base and 5 bases respectively, with 9 bases between them. CDR1 and CDR2 (germline): SGHNT, YYREEE (reference sequence). The CDR3 runs to 13 residues. CDR3 nucleotide sequence: TGTGCCAGCAGCTTGAATATGGCGGAGACCCAGTACTTC. Its translation is CASSLNMAETQYF. The full variable domain, completed using reference TRBV5-4 and TRBJ2-5, is ETGVTQSPTHLIKTRGQQVTLRCSSQSGHNTVSWYQQALGQGPQFIFQYYREEENGRGNFPPRFSGLQFPNYSSELNVNALELDDSALYLCASSLNMAETQYFGPGTRLLVL.

The rearrangement uses TRBV25-1 and TRBJ1-1, with 7 nucleotides matching TRBD1. Germline CDR1 reads MGHDK; CDR2 reads SYGVNS. The CDR3 covers 15 residues. V dropped 4 bases and J dropped 6; count of bases not matched to a gene: 11. CDR3 DNA: TGTGCCAGCAGTGTATCGAGACAGGGCGATGCTGAAGCTTTCTTT. Protein sequence: CASSVSRQGDAEAFF.

The rearrangement links TRBV20-1 to TRBJ2-3; D assignment may be TRBD1 or TRBD2 (5 bases each). The CDR3 runs to 12 residues. Germline lookup yields CDR1 DFQATT and CDR2 SNEGSKA (reference sequence). The CDR3 protein is CSGTDRPDTQYF. The CDR3 DNA sequence: TGCTCCGGGACCGATCGTCCAGATACGCAGTATTTT.

This clonotype was counted ten times or more. CDR3 residues: CAISEETVTGELFF. CDR3 in DNA: TGTGCCATCAGTGAGGAAACGGTAACCGGGGAGCTGTTTTTT. This chain uses TRBV10-3 with TRBJ2-2; no clear D gene. The CDR3 consists of 14 residues. Deletions cut 2 bases from V and 5 bases from J, with 9 bases between. Germline CDR1 and CDR2: ENHRY and SYGVKD.

This clonotype was observed a handful of times. The V call is TRBV19, the J call TRBJ2-7; D might be TRBD1 (6 bases). This CDR3 comprises 13 residues. V was clipped by 6 bases and J by 3 bases, with 12 bases between them. CDR1 is LNHDA, CDR2 SQIVND, per germline (reference sequence). CDR3 sequence: CASRLQGGYEQYF. DNA for the CDR3: TGTGCCAGTAGATTACAGGGCGGCTACGAGCAGTACTTC.

V and J are TRBV7-2 and TRBJ2-1; 8 bases map to TRBD2. This CDR3 is 16 amino acids long. After removal of 4 bases from V and 8 bases from J, the junction contained 13 bases not matched to a gene. Germline V gene data show CDR1 as SGHTA and CDR2 as FQGNSA. The DNA for the CDR3 is TGTGCCAGCAGCTCCTCACTCGCGGGGGGCTGGGATGAGCAGTTCTTC. This encodes CASSSSLAGGWDEQFF.

This clonotype was seen a few times. The rearrangement links TRBV5-1 to TRBJ2-2, with D hard to call. The CDR3 is 13 residues long. The V gene's germline CDR1 is SGHRS and CDR2 YFSETQ. V lost 4 bases and J lost 6, with 10 bases in between. In nucleotides, the CDR3 is TGCGCCAGCAGCAGACGACAAGCCGGGGAGCTGTTTTTT. Its translation is CASSRRQAGELFF.

This clonotype showed up many times. This chain connects TRBV10-3 to TRBJ2-3; D gene unclear. Germline assignment: CDR1 ENHRY and CDR2 SYGVKD. V was clipped by 7 bases and J by 5 bases, with 13 bases between them. The CDR3 loop spans 13 amino acids. CDR3 amino acids: CAINKMGRDTQYF. The CDR3, as DNA: TGTGCCATCAATAAGATGGGCCGAGATACGCAGTATTTT.

The chain couples TRBV29-1 to TRBJ2-1, with D possibly TRBD2 on 5 matching bases. Trimming took off 3 bases at V and 10 bases at J, with 13 bases between the two ends. The germline CDR1 and CDR2 sequences are SQVTM and ANQGSEA. The CDR3 contains 12 residues. CDR3 DNA sequence: TGCAGCGTTGATCGCGGGCTCAGGGAGCAGTTCTTC. Translated: CSVDRGLREQFF.

In DNA, the CDR3 is TGCGCCAGCAGCTTGTCTGGCGGCCAAGAGACCCAGTACTTC. Translating it yields CASSLSGGQETQYF. The genes are TRBV5-1 and TRBJ2-5; D unresolved. Per germline, CDR1 SGHRS and CDR2 YFSETQ. V was cut by 1 base and J by 1 base, with 8 bases left in between. There are 14 residues in the CDR3.

This clonotype was seen only a few times. The rearrangement joins TRBV20-1 to TRBJ2-3, with 7 bases fitting TRBD2. This CDR3 spans 15 amino acids. Germline assignment: CDR1 DFQATT and CDR2 SNEGSKA (reference sequence). The V gene end was trimmed by 1 base and the J gene end by 6 bases; junction bases not matched to a gene: 10. The CDR3: CSARAAAGRRDTQYF. The CDR3 DNA follows: TGCAGTGCTAGAGCGGCAGCGGGGCGAAGGGATACGCAGTATTTT.